These 27 T cell receptor beta chains originate from one sample sequenced in a study of T cell responses to AZD1222 COVID-19 vaccine. The method was immunoSEQ multiplex PCR; TCRdb's version includes in-frame clones alone and lacks a portion of them. Of 160,000 or so clones in the sample, roughly 94% were seen once. The material sequenced was peripheral blood, taken 28 days after the second AZD1222 dose. The source of these receptors is an adult who received the AZD1222 COVID-19 vaccine.

The J gene is TRBJ1-4, the V gene TRBV6-4; a possible D gene is TRBD1 (6 bases). This CDR3 region has 16 residues. Trimming removed 4 bases from V and 7 bases from J, with 19 bases in between. Per the germline V gene, CDR1 is MRHNA and CDR2 is SNTAGT. CDR3 loop: CASSAPNRVGVEKLFF. The DNA of the CDR3 is TGTGCCAGCAGTGCCCCAAACAGGGTTGGGGTTGAAAAACTGTTTTTT.

The chain has TRBV7-9 and TRBJ1-2; 9 bases are a match to TRBD1. J gave up 7 bases and V 5 bases, and 2 bases lay outside the gene matches. The CDR3 has 12 amino acids. CDR1 is SEHNR, CDR2 FQNEAQ, per germline (reference sequence). CDR3 loop: CASSPTGGGYTF. CDR3 coding DNA: TGTGCCAGCAGCCCGACAGGGGGTGGCTACACCTTC.

The chain is built from TRBV18 and TRBJ2-2; 9 nucleotides align to TRBD1. The V and J ends lost 5 bases and 5 bases, in that order; junction bases with no gene match: 3. Germline values: CDR1 KGHSH, CDR2 LQKENI. CDR3 length: 14 residues. Here the CDR3 reads CASSGQGRTGELFF. The CDR3 nucleotides are TGTGCCAGCTCAGGACAGGGGAGGACCGGGGAGCTGTTTTTT.

The chain employs TRBV7-9 and TRBJ1-1, with D unclear. The germline V and J ends were trimmed by 1 base and 5 bases, with 17 bases remaining between them. Germline V gene data show CDR1 as SEHNR and CDR2 as FQNEAQ (reference sequence). The CDR3 runs to 16 residues. Here the CDR3 reads CASSLGGGIIGTEAFF. In DNA, the CDR3 is TGTGCCAGCAGCTTAGGTGGAGGGATAATCGGGACTGAAGCTTTCTTT.

The chain links TRBV19 to TRBJ1-1, with a possible D match to TRBD1 (5 bases). V was clipped by 3 bases and J by 6 bases, with 11 bases between them. Per the germline V gene, CDR1 is LNHDA and CDR2 is SQIVND (reference sequence). This CDR3 region has 13 residues. Here the CDR3 reads CASSMRRDSEAFF. For the CDR3, the DNA is TGTGCCAGTAGTATGAGGAGGGACTCTGAAGCTTTCTTT.

V and J are TRBV6-5 and TRBJ1-4; D possibly corresponds to TRBD1 (6 bases). Germline-derived CDR1 and CDR2 are MNHEY and SVGAGI. With 6 bases removed from V and 0 bases from J, the gap between germline ends came to 11 bases. This CDR3 has 15 residues. The CDR3 DNA reads as TGTGCCAGCAGCTTGAGGGGGACAACTAATGAAAAACTGTTTTTT. This codes for CASSLRGTTNEKLFF.

The rearrangement uses TRBV3-1 (or the pseudogene TRBV3-2) and TRBJ2-5, with D possibly being TRBD2 (5 bases). Germline V gene data show CDR1 as LGHDT and CDR2 as YNNKEL (reference sequence). The CDR3 spans 14 residues. The V end lost 4 bases, the J end lost 5 bases, and 14 bases lay between the germline ends. DNA for the CDR3: TGTGCCAGCAGCCGGACCAGTAGGAGGGAGACCCAGTACTTC. It translates to CASSRTSRRETQYF.

This clone was detected only once. The chain uses TRBV7-8 and TRBJ2-3; perhaps TRBD2 as D (5 bases). The ends were cut back, 5 bases at V and 4 bases at J, with 16 bases in the middle. The germline V gene has CDR1 SGHVS and CDR2 FQNEAQ. CDR3 length: 15 residues. In nucleotides, the CDR3 is TGTGCCAGCAGCCCGATCGAGGGCGGGCCAGATACGCAGTATTTT. Translating it yields CASSPIEGGPDTQYF.

The chain joins TRBV19 to TRBJ1-5; possibly TRBD1 for D (5 bases). With 2 bases removed from V and 7 bases from J, the gap between germline ends came to 12 bases. Germline CDR1 reads LNHDA; CDR2 reads SQIVND (reference sequence). This CDR3 has 14 amino acids. In DNA, the CDR3 is TGTGCCAGTAGTATACACAGGATTTACCAGCCCCAGCATTTT. Translating it yields CASSIHRIYQPQHF.

The chain recombines TRBV6-5 with TRBJ2-7; D gene uncertain. Germline CDR1 is MNHEY and CDR2 is SVGAGI. This CDR3 has 11 amino acids. The V end lost 0 bases, the J end lost 6 bases, and 3 bases lay between the germline ends. The CDR3 is CASSYSGEQYF. CDR3 nucleotides: TGTGCCAGCAGTTACTCGGGCGAGCAGTACTTC.

This clone was recorded once. The chain combines TRBV5-4 with TRBJ1-2, with no clear D. Germline-derived CDR1 and CDR2 are SGHNT and YYREEE (reference sequence). The CDR3 sequence is 16 residues long. V lost 3 bases and J lost 7, with 22 bases in between. This chain's CDR3 is CASSSLNIALGSGYTF. In DNA form, the CDR3 reads TGTGCCAGCAGCTCCCTCAATATTGCTCTGGGGAGTGGCTACACCTTC.

The chain joins TRBV6-2 or TRBV6-3 to TRBJ2-5; TRBD1 matches 7 bases. The V and J ends lost 1 base and 0 bases, in that order; junction bases with no gene match: 2. This CDR3 contains 15 residues. Germline V gene lookup returns CDR1 MNHEY and CDR2 SVGEGT. The CDR3 loop reads CASSYWGTDQETQYF. Written as DNA, the CDR3 is TGTGCCAGCAGTTACTGGGGGACAGACCAAGAGACCCAGTACTTC.

The chain recombines TRBV12-3 or TRBV12-4 with TRBJ1-2; D remains ambiguous. There are 13 residues in the CDR3. Trimming cost V 6 bases and J 2 bases, with 10 bases left between them. The CDR3 loop is CASSLTANYGYTF. The CDR3 nucleotides are TGTGCCAGCAGCCTGACGGCAAACTATGGCTACACCTTC.

V is TRBV3-1 (or the pseudogene TRBV3-2) and J is TRBJ1-2; 9 nucleotides line up with TRBD1. Germline loops: CDR1 LGHDT, CDR2 YNNKEL (reference sequence). The CDR3 is made up of 16 amino acids. V was clipped by 4 bases and J by 4 bases; unmatched bases: 10. CDR3 in amino acids: CASSRGSRDRVYGYTF. The CDR3 coding sequence is TGTGCCAGCAGCCGCGGCAGTAGGGACAGGGTCTATGGCTACACCTTC.

The J gene is TRBJ2-5, the V gene TRBV10-2, with D perhaps TRBD2 (7 bases). Germline V gene sequence: CDR1 WSHSY, CDR2 SAAADI. CDR3 length equals 16 residues. The V gene lost 2 bases and the J gene lost 3 bases, with 16 bases spanning the gap. CDR3 in amino acids: CASSEDRGGNKETQYF. In nucleotides, the CDR3 is TGCGCCAGCAGTGAGGATAGGGGGGGCAATAAAGAGACCCAGTACTTC.

The chain is built from TRBV11-2 and TRBJ2-7; D is tentatively TRBD1 or TRBD2 (7 bases each). The V and J ends lost 1 base and 4 bases respectively, with 17 bases between them. CDR1 and CDR2 from the germline V gene are SGHAT and FQNNGV. This CDR3 has 16 residues. The CDR3 DNA sequence: TGTGCCAGCAGCTTAGGGACTAGGGGGCGAGAGTACGAGCAGTACTTC. Its translation is CASSLGTRGREYEQYF.

The rearrangement uses TRBV27 and TRBJ1-5; D call uncertain. V lost 5 bases, J lost 4 bases, and 9 bases lay in between. The CDR3 is made up of 13 amino acids. Looked up from germline, CDR1 is MNHEY and CDR2 is SMNVEV (reference sequence). In DNA, the CDR3 is TGTGCCAGCAGTCCGCTCGGAAATCAGCCCCAGCATTTT. It encodes CASSPLGNQPQHF.

The V gene is TRBV18, the J gene TRBJ1-5; D unclear. V shed 2 bases and J shed 9 bases, with 14 bases lying between them. The CDR3 length is 14 residues. Germline CDR1 and CDR2: KGHSH and LQKENI. The CDR3 coding sequence is TGTGCCAGCTCACCAGGTCTGGACCGTCCGCCCCAGCATTTT. Protein sequence: CASSPGLDRPPQHF.

The V gene is TRBV7-8, the J gene TRBJ1-6; 8 bases fit TRBD1. V lost 5 bases to trimming and J lost 5 bases; unmatched junction nucleotides: 5. Per the germline V gene, CDR1 is SGHVS and CDR2 is FQNEAQ. The CDR3 is 15 amino acids. For the CDR3, the DNA is TGTGCCAGCAGCACCGGACAGGGCCATAATTCACCCCTCCACTTT. It encodes CASSTGQGHNSPLHF.

Note on this clone: This specimen includes other DNA sequences encoding the same CDR3. The rearrangement links TRBV9 to TRBJ1-2; maybe TRBD1 (6 bases). Trimming stripped 0 bases from V and 6 bases from J, with 15 bases between. Germline CDR1 SGDLS, CDR2 YYNGEE. The CDR3 contains 15 residues. The CDR3 region is CASSVEVRGVDGYTF. The CDR3, as DNA: TGTGCCAGCAGCGTAGAGGTCAGGGGAGTGGATGGCTACACCTTC.

The chain is built from TRBV15 and TRBJ2-3; D gene uncertain. Germline assignment: CDR1 LNHNV and CDR2 YYDKDF (reference sequence). V lost 0 bases to trimming and J lost 1 base, with 5 bases between them. The CDR3 covers 14 residues. The DNA of the CDR3 is TGTGCCACCAGCAGAGACCAGGGCACAGATACGCAGTATTTT. Translating it yields CATSRDQGTDTQYF.

This chain uses TRBV18 with TRBJ2-7; D is perhaps TRBD1 (6 bases). The germline V gene encodes CDR1 KGHSH and CDR2 LQKENI. The CDR3 spans 15 residues. V lost 5 bases and J 4 bases, leaving 18 bases between the germline ends. The CDR3 DNA reads TGTGCCAGCTCAGTCGGTTCAAACAGGGTATACGAGCAGTACTTC. It codes for CASSVGSNRVYEQYF.

The chain uses TRBV2 and TRBJ1-2; D may be TRBD1 (5 bases). Germline V gene lookup returns CDR1 SNHLY and CDR2 FYNNEI. The CDR3 runs 13 residues. V shed 3 bases and J shed 8 bases, with 13 bases lying between them. The CDR3 DNA reads as TGTGCCAGCAGTGAGCCTCGGGGGGTAGGCTACACCTTC. It is translated as CASSEPRGVGYTF.

DNA for the CDR3: TGTGCCAGCAGCCCAGGAAGAAACACCATATATTTT. Translation gives CASSPGRNTIYF. The V and J genes are TRBV6-5 and TRBJ1-3; D is uncertain. The CDR3 spans 12 residues. Germline V gene lookup returns CDR1 MNHEY and CDR2 SVGAGI. Deletions cut 6 bases from V and 5 bases from J, with 8 bases between.

The chain has TRBV6-5 and TRBJ1-2; possibly TRBD1 for D (5 bases). This CDR3 contains 14 residues. CDR1 and CDR2 (germline): MNHEY, SVGAGI. Trimming pared 6 bases from V and 8 bases from J, leaving 19 bases between. The CDR3 loop reads CASRNRGGPTGYTF. CDR3 in DNA: TGTGCCAGCAGGAACCGGGGGGGACCCACCGGCTACACCTTC.

The CDR3 coding sequence is TGTGCCAGTAGTCTTGAAGGGGTCACCTACAATGAGCAGTTCTTC. Translation: CASSLEGVTYNEQFF. This chain connects TRBV19 to TRBJ2-1; a weak D match, TRBD1 (5 bases). The germline V gene encodes CDR1 LNHDA and CDR2 SQIVND (reference sequence). This CDR3 has 15 residues. V was pared by 5 bases and J by 2 bases, with 13 bases between.

The chain employs TRBV5-1 and TRBJ1-3, with D possibly TRBD1 on 6 matching bases. V was shortened by 4 bases and J by 0 bases, with 17 bases between the two germline ends. The germline gives CDR1 SGHRS, CDR2 YFSETQ. The CDR3 sequence is 17 residues long. CDR3 amino acids: CASSPLMAGASGNTIYF. The CDR3 DNA reads TGCGCCAGCAGCCCCTTGATGGCGGGGGCCTCTGGAAACACCATATATTTT.